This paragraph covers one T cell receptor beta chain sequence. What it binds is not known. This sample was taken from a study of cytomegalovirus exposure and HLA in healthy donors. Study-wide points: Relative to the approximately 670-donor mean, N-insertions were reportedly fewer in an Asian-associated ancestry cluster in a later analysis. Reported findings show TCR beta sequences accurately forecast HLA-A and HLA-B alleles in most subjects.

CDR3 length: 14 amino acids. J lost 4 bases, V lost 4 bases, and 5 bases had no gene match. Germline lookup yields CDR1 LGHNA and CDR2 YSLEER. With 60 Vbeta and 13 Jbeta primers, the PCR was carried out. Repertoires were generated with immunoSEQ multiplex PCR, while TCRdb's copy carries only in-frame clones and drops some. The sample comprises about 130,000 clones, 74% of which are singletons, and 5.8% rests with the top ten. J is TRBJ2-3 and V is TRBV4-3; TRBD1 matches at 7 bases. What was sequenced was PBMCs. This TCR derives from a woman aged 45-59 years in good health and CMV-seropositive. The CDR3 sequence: CASSPQGLADTQYF. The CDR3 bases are TGCGCCAGCAGCCCACAGGGGTTGGCAGATACGCAGTATTTT.